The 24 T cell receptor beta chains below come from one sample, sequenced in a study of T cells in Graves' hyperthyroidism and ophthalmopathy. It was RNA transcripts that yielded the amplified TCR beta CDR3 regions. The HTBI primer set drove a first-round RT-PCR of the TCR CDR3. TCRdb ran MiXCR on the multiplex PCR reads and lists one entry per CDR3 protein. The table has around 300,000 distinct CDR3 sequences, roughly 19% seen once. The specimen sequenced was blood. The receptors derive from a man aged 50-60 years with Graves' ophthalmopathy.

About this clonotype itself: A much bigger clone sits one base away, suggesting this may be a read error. Here the CDR3 DNA reads TGTGCCACCAGCAGGACCGGGCCAGTGGGAGGAAAGCAGTACTTC. It yields the protein CATSRTGPVGGKQYF. The V gene is TRBV15, the J gene TRBJ2-7; D perhaps matches TRBD2 (6 bases). Germline V gene lookup returns CDR1 LNHNV and CDR2 YYDKDF (reference sequence). CDR3 length equals 15 residues. The V gene lost 3 bases and the J gene lost 8 bases, with 20 bases spanning the gap.

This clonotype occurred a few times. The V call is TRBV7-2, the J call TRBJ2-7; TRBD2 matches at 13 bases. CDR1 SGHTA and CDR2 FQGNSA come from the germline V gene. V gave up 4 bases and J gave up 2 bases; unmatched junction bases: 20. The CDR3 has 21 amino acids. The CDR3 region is CASSSRLAGGPPKNPAYEQYF. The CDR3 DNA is TGTGCCAGCAGCTCTCGACTAGCGGGAGGCCCTCCTAAGAATCCCGCCTACGAGCAGTACTTC. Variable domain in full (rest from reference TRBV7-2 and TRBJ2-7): GAGVSQSPSNKVTEKGKDVELRCDPISGHTALYWYRQSLGQGLEFLIYFQGNSAPDKSGLPSDRFSAERTGGSVSTLTIQRTQQEDSAVYLCASSSRLAGGPPKNPAYEQYFGPGTRLTVT.

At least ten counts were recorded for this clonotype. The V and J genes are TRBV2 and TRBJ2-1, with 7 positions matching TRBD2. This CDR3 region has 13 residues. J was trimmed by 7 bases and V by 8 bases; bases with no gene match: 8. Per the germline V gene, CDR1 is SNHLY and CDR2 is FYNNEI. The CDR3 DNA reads TGTGCCAGCCGGGGAGGGCTAATAAATGAGCAGTTCTTC. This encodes CASRGGLINEQFF.

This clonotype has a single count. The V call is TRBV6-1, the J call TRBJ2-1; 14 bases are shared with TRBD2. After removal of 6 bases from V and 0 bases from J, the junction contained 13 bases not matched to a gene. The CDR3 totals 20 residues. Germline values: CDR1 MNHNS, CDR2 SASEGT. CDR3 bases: TGTGCCAGCAGACCAAGGACTAGCGGGAGGCTGGGGAGCTCCTACAATGAGCAGTTCTTC. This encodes CASRPRTSGRLGSSYNEQFF.

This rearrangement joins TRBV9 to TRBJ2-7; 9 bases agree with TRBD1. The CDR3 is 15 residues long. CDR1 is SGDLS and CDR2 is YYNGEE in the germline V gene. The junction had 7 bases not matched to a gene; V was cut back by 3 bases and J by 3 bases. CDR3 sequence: CASSAAPGQGYEQYF. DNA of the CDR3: TGTGCCAGCAGCGCCGCCCCGGGACAGGGCTACGAGCAGTACTTC. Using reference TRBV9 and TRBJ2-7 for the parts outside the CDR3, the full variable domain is DSGVTQTPKHLITATGQRVTLRCSPRSGDLSVYWYQQSLDQGLQFLIQYYNGEERAKGNILERFSAQQFPDLHSELNLSSLELGDSALYFCASSAAPGQGYEQYFGPGTRLTVT.

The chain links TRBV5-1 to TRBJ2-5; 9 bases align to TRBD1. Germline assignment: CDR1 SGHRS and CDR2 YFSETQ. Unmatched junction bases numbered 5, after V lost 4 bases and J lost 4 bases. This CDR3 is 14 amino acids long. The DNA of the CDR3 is TGCGCCAGCAGCGAACAGGGGGCCGGAGAGACCCAGTACTTC. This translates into CASSEQGAGETQYF.

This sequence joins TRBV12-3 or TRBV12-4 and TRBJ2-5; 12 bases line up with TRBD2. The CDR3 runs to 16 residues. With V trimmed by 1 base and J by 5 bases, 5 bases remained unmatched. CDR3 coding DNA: TGTGCCAGCAGTTTAGGACTAGCGGGAGTTCTGGAGACCCAGTACTTC. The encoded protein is CASSLGLAGVLETQYF.

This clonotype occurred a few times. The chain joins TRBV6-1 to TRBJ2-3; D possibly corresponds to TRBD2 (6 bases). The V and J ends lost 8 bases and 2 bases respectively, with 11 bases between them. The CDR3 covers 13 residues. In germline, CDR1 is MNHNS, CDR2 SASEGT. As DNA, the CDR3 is TGTGCCAGCTGGGGGGTATTCACAGATACGCAGTATTTT. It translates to CASWGVFTDTQYF.

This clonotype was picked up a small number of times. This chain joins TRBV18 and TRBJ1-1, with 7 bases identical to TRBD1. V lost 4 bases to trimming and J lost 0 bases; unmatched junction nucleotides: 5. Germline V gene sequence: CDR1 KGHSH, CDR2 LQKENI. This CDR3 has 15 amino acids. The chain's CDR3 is CASSLQGQMNTEAFF. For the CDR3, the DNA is TGTGCCAGCTCACTACAGGGACAGATGAACACTGAAGCTTTCTTT. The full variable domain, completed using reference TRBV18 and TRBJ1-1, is NAGVMQNPRHLVRRRGQEARLRCSPMKGHSHVYWYRQLPEEGLKFMVYLQKENIIDESGMPKERFSAEFPKEGPSILRIQQVVRGDSAAYFCASSLQGQMNTEAFFGQGTRLTVV.

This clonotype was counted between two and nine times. CDR3 sequence (DNA): TGCAGTGCTAGGCCCGGGGCTGGAAACACCATATATTTT. Translated, it gives CSARPGAGNTIYF. The V call is TRBV20-1, the J call TRBJ1-3, with unresolved D. The germline V gene has CDR1 DFQATT and CDR2 SNEGSKA (reference sequence). V dropped 3 bases and J dropped 2 bases, with 8 bases sitting between them. The CDR3 contains 13 residues.

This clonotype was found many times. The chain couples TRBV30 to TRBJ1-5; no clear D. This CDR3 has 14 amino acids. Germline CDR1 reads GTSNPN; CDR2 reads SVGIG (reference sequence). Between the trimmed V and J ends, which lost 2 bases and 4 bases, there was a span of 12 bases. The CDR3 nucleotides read TGTGCCTGGAGTTCTCAGGCCCTGAATCAGCCCCAGCATTTT. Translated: CAWSSQALNQPQHF.

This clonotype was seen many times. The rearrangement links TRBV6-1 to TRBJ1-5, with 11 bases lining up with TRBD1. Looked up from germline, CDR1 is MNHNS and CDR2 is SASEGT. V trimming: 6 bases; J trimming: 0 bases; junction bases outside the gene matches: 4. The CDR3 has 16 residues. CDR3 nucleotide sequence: TGTGCCAGCAGGGACAGGGGGCGAGATAGCAATCAGCCCCAGCATTTT. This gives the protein CASRDRGRDSNQPQHF.

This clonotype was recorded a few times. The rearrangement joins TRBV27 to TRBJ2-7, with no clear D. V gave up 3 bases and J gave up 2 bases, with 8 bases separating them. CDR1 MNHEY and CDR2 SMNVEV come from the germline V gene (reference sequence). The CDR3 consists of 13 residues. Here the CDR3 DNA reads TGTGCCAGCAGTTTCGACGGAACCTACGAGCAGTACTTC. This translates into CASSFDGTYEQYF.

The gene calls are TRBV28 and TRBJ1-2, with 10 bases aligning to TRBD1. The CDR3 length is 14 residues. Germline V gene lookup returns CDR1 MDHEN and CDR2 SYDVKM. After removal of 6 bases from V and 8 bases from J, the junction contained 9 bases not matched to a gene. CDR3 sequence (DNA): TGTGCCAGCAGAGAAAGGGACAGGGGAAAGGGCTACACCTTC. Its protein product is CASRERDRGKGYTF.

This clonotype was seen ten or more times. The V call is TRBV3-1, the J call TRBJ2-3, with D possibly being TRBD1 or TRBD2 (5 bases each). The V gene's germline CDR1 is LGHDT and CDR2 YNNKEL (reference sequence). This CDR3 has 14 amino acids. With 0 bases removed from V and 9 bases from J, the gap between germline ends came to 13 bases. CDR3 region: CASSQDRDPATQYF. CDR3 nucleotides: TGTGCCAGCAGCCAAGACCGGGACCCCGCGACGCAGTATTTT.

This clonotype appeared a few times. In DNA form, the CDR3 reads TGTGCCAGCAGTTACTCGCGGGAGGCCCACTTGAGTACGCAGTATTTT. Protein product: CASSYSREAHLSTQYF. The gene calls are TRBV6-5 and TRBJ2-3, with 8 bases lining up with TRBD2. This CDR3 spans 16 amino acids. The J segment lost 8 bases and the V segment lost 0 bases, leaving 10 bases of the junction unmatched. CDR1 is MNHEY, CDR2 SVGAGI, per germline.

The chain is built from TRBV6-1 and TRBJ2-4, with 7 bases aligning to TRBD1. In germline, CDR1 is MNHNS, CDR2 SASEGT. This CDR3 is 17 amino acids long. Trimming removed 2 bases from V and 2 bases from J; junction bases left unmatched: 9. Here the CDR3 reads CASSELKGGLSKNIQYF. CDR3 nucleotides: TGTGCCAGCAGTGAATTGAAAGGGGGCTTATCCAAAAACATTCAGTACTTC.

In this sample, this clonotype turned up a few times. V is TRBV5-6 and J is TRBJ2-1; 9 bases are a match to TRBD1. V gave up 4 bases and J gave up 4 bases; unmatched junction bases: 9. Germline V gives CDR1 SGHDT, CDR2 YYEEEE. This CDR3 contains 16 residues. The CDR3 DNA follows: TGTGCCAGCAGCGGATACGGGACAGGGTATTACAATGAGCAGTTCTTC. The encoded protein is CASSGYGTGYYNEQFF.

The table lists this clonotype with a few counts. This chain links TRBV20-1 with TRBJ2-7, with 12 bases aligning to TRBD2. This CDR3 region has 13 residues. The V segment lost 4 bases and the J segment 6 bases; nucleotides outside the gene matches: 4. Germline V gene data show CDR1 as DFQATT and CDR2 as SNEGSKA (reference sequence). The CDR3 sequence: CSATSGRASEQYF. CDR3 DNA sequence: TGCAGTGCTACTAGCGGGAGGGCCAGCGAGCAGTACTTC.

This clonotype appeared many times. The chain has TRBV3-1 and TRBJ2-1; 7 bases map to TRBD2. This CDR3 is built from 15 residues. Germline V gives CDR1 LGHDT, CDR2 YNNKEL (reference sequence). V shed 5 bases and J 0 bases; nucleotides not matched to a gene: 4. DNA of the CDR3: TGTGCCAGCAGCACGGGAGGCAACTCCTACAATGAGCAGTTCTTC. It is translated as CASSTGGNSYNEQFF.

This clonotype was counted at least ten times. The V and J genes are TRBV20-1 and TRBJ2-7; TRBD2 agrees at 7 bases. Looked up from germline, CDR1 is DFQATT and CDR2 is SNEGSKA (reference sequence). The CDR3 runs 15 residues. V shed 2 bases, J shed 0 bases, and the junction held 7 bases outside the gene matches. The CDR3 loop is CSARPFSGISYEQYF. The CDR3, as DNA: TGCAGTGCTAGACCCTTCAGCGGGATCTCCTACGAGCAGTACTTC.

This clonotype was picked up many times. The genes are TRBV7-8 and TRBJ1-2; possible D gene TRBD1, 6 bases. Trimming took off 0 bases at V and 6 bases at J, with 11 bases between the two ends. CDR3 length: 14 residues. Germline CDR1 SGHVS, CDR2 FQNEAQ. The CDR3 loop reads CASSLAWGADGYTF. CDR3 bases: TGTGCCAGCAGCTTAGCTTGGGGGGCGGATGGCTACACCTTC. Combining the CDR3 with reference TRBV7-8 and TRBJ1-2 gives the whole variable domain GAGVSQSPRYKVAKRGQDVALRCDPISGHVSLFWYQQALGQGPEFLTYFQNEAQLDKSGLPSDRFFAERPEGSVSTLKIQRTQQEDSAVYLCASSLAWGADGYTFGSGTRLTVV.

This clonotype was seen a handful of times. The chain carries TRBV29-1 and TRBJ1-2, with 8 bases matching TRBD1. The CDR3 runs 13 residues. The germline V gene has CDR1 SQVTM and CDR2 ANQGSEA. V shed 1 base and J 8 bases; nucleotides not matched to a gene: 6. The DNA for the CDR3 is TGCAGCGTTGAAGTCCAGGGGGCGCGCGGCTACACCTTC. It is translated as CSVEVQGARGYTF.

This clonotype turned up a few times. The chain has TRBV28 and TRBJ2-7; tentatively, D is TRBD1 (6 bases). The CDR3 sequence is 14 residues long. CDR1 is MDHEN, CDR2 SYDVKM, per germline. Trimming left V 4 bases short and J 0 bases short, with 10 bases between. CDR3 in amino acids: CASSWDTISYEQYF. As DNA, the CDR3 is TGTGCCAGCAGTTGGGACACGATCTCCTACGAGCAGTACTTC. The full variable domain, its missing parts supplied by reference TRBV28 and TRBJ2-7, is DVKVTQSSRYLVKRTGEKVFLECVQDMDHENMFWYRQDPGLGLRLIYFSYDVKMKEKGDIPEGYSVSREKKERFSLILESASTNQTSMYLCASSWDTISYEQYFGPGTRLTVT.